This T cell receptor (beta chain) was sequenced for a study of blood T cell repertoires in COVID-19. V was trimmed by 6 bases and J by 8 bases, leaving 26 bases between them. This CDR3 has 17 residues. Per the germline V gene, CDR1 is WNHNN and CDR2 is SYGVQD (reference sequence). In the source study's methods: By means of reference gene primer amplification, nucleated cell counts were estimated. The protocol was immunoSEQ multiplex PCR, while the TCRdb copy is restricted to in-frame clones and leaves out a portion. Clonal size and the V and J genes are those of that table, whereas D and trimming came from the DNA. The sample includes about 170,000 clones, roughly 80% of them seen just once.

This clonotype was obtained from a middle-aged woman with COVID-19, enrolled during active disease. The rearrangement uses TRBV10-1 and TRBJ2-1; D not certain. The specimen was peripheral blood. CDR3 amino acids: CASSDNLRGSSLDEQFF. The CDR3 DNA reads TGCGCCAGCAGCGATAACCTCAGAGGATCGTCGTTGGATGAGCAGTTCTTC.